Detailed here is one T cell receptor (beta chain). Its antigen is unidentified. Data came from immunoSEQ multiplex PCR; TCRdb stores just in-frame clones and leaves some out. Of about 32,000 clones in the sample, 80% to 90% were seen once. V lost 3 bases and J lost 4; bases outside the gene matches: 3. Germline V gene sequence: CDR1 SGHDT, CDR2 YYEEEE. There are 15 residues in the CDR3. The source of the sample is a study of T cells after posttransplantation cyclophosphamide. Study-wide findings and caveats: Skin or GI-infiltrating T cells shared few TRB sequences with blood. Donor CD8+ memory clones often dominated recipient blood repertoires at later times. After PTCy, TRB diversity resembled that of CNI/methotrexate controls.

What was sequenced was PBMCs. The origin of this receptor is a woman in her thirties or forties with a blood cancer, CMV-positive, and with a related stem cell donor. The chain links TRBV5-6 to TRBJ1-5; 11 bases are a match to TRBD1. CDR3 bases: TGTGCCAGCAGCTCCCGGGACAGGGGGAATCAGCCCCAGCATTTT. Residues: CASSSRDRGNQPQHF.